Included here is one TCR beta chain sequence, with context. The data stem from a study of cytomegalovirus exposure and HLA in healthy donors. Unmatched junction bases numbered 7, after V lost 4 bases and J lost 6 bases. Germline values: CDR1 SEHNR, CDR2 FQNEAQ (reference sequence). This CDR3 comprises 14 residues. This PCR relied on a set of 60 Vbeta primers and 13 Jbeta primers. Sequenced by immunoSEQ multiplex PCR; TCRdb stores in-frame clones only, minus some. The sample comprises some 120,000 clones, approximately 85% of which are singletons, and approximately 6.4% rests with the top ten. The sequence was collected from a woman aged 30 to 39 in good health and CMV-seropositive. The chain uses TRBV7-9 and TRBJ2-7; TRBD1 agrees at 9 bases. Sequencing was performed on PBMCs. The CDR3: CASSSPGTGFEQYF. CDR3 in DNA: TGTGCCAGCAGCTCCCCGGGGACAGGGTTCGAGCAGTACTTC.